The 4 T cell receptor beta chains below come from one sample, sequenced in a study of Graves' ophthalmopathy and Graves' hyperthyroidism (dated by TCRdb to the late 2010s). These reads were obtained on an Illumina HiSeq 2000. For repertoire sequencing, TCR beta CDR3 regions were amplified from RNA transcripts. The first round was an RT-PCR using HTBI primers with the Qiagen OneStep RT-PCR kit, and this first round was followed by a second-round multiplex PCR, then size selection and purification. TCRdb reprocessing: public reads trimmed at Q25 with fastp, clones called with MiXCR, in-frame beta chains kept. CDR3 protein sequences are deduplicated, and each keeps its most common genes and DNA. The table for this sample lists 200,000 to 250,000 distinct CDR3 sequences; about 46% of them were counted only once. The top ten clonotypes cover about 45% of the sample. Input material: peripheral blood. Receptor source: an adult man with Graves' ophthalmopathy.

As DNA, the CDR3 is TGTGCCAGCAGCTTATGGGACAGCCTGGCTGAAGCTTTCTTT. It encodes CASSLWDSLAEAFF. The chain recombines TRBV7-2 with TRBJ1-1; the match to TRBD1 covers 7 bases. The CDR3 has 14 amino acids. Germline values: CDR1 SGHTA, CDR2 FQGNSA. The junction had 6 bases not matched to a gene; V was cut back by 2 bases and J by 6 bases.

The gene calls are TRBV6-4 and TRBJ2-7; TRBD1 agrees at 11 bases. Germline V CDR1 and CDR2: MRHNA, SNTAGT. The length of the CDR3 is 15 residues. V gave up 2 bases and J gave up 0 bases; unmatched junction bases: 0. The DNA of the CDR3 is TGTGCCAGCAGTGACGGGACAGGGGGCTCCTACGAGCAGTACTTC. Translating gives CASSDGTGGSYEQYF.

The chain joins TRBV29-1 to TRBJ2-5; the D gene is possibly TRBD1 (6 bases). V dropped 8 bases and J dropped 1 base, with 17 bases sitting between them. This CDR3 region has 14 residues. From germline, CDR1 is SQVTM and CDR2 ANQGSEA. CDR3 nucleotides: TGCAGCTACGACCATAGGACAGTCCAAGAGACCCAGTACTTC. It translates to CSYDHRTVQETQYF.

The rearrangement links TRBV12-3 or TRBV12-4 to TRBJ1-2, with D possibly being TRBD1 (5 bases). The CDR3 spans 12 residues. The ends were cut back, 4 bases at V and 9 bases at J, with 12 bases in the middle. CDR3 bases: TGTGCCAGCAGTTGGGGGAGGAGCAGCTACACCTTC. Translation: CASSWGRSSYTF.